What follows is one T cell receptor beta chain and its context. The data were taken from a study of blood T cell repertoires in COVID-19. Study-level background: Samples representing acute and convalescent COVID-19 were sourced from the United States, Italy and Spain. PBMCs, B-cell-depleted T cells, or T cells provided the cDNA or gDNA that made up the material.

Libraries were prepared by immunoSEQ multiplex PCR; TCRdb keeps only in-frame clonotypes and omits some of them. This table has fewer than 95,000 clones, 75% to 95% appearing once. The CDR3 runs to 11 residues. Looked up from germline, CDR1 is DFQATT and CDR2 is SNEGSKA (reference sequence). With 0 bases removed from V and 5 bases from J, the gap between germline ends came to 4 bases. V is TRBV20-1 and J is TRBJ1-2; the D is unclear. The sequencing sample was made of peripheral blood. The sequence was obtained from a woman of 80 years or more with acute or convalescent COVID-19. CDR3 protein: CSARDGYGYTF. CDR3 sequence (DNA): TGCAGTGCTAGAGACGGGTATGGCTACACCTTC.